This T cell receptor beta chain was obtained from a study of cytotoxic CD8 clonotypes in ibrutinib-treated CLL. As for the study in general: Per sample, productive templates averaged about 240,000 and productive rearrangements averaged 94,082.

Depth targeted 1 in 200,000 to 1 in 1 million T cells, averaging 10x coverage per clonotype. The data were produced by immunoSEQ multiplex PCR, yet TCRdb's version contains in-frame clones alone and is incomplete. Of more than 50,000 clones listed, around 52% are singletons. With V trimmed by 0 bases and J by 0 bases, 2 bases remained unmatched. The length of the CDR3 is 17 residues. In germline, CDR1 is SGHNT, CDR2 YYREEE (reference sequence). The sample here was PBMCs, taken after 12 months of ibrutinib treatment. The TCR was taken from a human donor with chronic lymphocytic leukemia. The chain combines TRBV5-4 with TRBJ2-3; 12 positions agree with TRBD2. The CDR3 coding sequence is TGTGCCAGCAGCTTGGGGACTAGCGGGGCGAGCACAGATACGCAGTATTTT. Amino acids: CASSLGTSGASTDTQYF.